The clone carrying this T cell receptor (beta chain) was seen ten or more times. Time point indicated: patch test 2, 6 weeks after DPC sensitization. The treatment: therapeutic diphenylcyclopropenone sensitization with weekly scalp DPC. The study drew its donors from alopecia patients who were 18 to 70 years old and suitable for DPC. Germline CDR1 and CDR2: LGHDT and YNNKEL (reference sequence). The V end lost 3 bases, the J end lost 7 bases, and 12 bases lay between the germline ends. The CDR3 has 14 residues. As handled by the study authors: Sample-level TCR yields exhibited a median of around 90,000, with a range of about 23,224 to 700,000. TCRdb passed the RACE reads through MiXCR, listing each CDR3 protein once. TCRdb, rather than the study authors, made the V and J calls. This sample has some 81,000 distinct CDR3 sequences, with approximately 10% found just once. This entry comes from a study of human T cells and chemical hapten exposure. Across the whole study: Investigators sensitized around 2 cm by around 2 cm of upper inner arm skin with 2% DPC.

The rearrangement uses TRBV3-1 and TRBJ1-4, with a weak D call TRBD1 (6 bases). This sample comprised whole blood, obtained in connection with sensitization to the hapten diphenylcyclopropenone (DPC). The clonotype originates from a young man with alopecia areata. Some clones in this sample may be carry-over from other donors' samples. CDR3 region: CASSQGALVEKLFF. CDR3 sequence (DNA): TGTGCCAGCAGCCAGGGGGCTTTGGTTGAAAAACTGTTTTTT.